This T cell receptor beta chain was identified during a study of T-cell memory formation after mild COVID-19. This clonotype appeared a few times. Its specificity is not known. Points from the study as a whole: Balance between CD4 and CD8 was seen in clones contracting day 15 to 85, and a CD4+ lean was seen in later expanders.

V lost 3 bases to trimming and J lost 6 bases, with 10 bases between them. Germline V lookup: CDR1 KGHDR, CDR2 SFDVKD. CDR3 length: 14 amino acids. TCRdb processed the 5' RACE reads anew with MiXCR; each CDR3 protein has one entry. Of fewer than 700,000 distinct CDR3 sequences listed, about a fifth are singletons. The chain couples TRBV24-1 to TRBJ2-2; D gene unclear. The sample comprised PBMCs or a T cell subset sorted from them (not recorded which). The origin of this receptor is an adult woman who had mild COVID-19 (a few samples of this study predate the infection). Cell type and time point are not known. The CDR3 DNA sequence: TGTGCCACCAGTGATGGGTCCGGGTCCGGGGAGCTGTTTTTT. Its translation: CATSDGSGSGELFF.